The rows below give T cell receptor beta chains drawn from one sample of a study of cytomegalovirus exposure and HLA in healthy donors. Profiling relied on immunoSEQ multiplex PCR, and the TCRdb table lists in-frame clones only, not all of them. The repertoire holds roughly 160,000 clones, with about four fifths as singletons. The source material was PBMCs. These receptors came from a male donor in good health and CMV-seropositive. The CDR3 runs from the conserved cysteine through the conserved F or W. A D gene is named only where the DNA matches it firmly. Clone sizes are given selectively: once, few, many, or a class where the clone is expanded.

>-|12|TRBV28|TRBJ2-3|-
TGTGCCAGCAGTGCAGACACAGATACGCAGTATTTT
CASSADTDTQYF
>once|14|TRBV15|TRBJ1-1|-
TGTGCCACCAGCACACGACAGGTAGGAACTGAAGCTTTCTTT
CATSTRQVGTEAFF
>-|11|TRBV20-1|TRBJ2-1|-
TGCAGTGCCCTTGAGGAGGTTGAGCAGTTCTTC
CSALEEVEQFF
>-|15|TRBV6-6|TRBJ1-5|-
TGTGCCAGCAGTTACACAGAATATAGCAATCAGCCCCAGCATTTT
CASSYTEYSNQPQHF
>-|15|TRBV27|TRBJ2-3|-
TGTGCCAGCAGTTTAAGGTTCATAGGAGGGGATACGCAGTATTTT
CASSLRFIGGDTQYF
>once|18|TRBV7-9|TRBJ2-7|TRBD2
TGTGCCAGCAGCTCTCTGGGACTAGCGGGAGGTAGCTCCTACGAGCAGTACTTC
CASSSLGLAGGSSYEQYF
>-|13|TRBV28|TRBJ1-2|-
TGTGCCAGCAGTCCACGCATAGACAACGGCTACACCTTC
CASSPRIDNGYTF
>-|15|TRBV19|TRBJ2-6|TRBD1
TGTGCCAGTAGTAGCAGGGGGCCTGGGGCCAACGTCCTGACTTTC
CASSSRGPGANVLTF
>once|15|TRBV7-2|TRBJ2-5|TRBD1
TGTGCCAGCAGCTCACCGGGACAGGGGAGAGAGACCCAGTACTTC
CASSSPGQGRETQYF
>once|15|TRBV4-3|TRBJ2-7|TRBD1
TGCGCCAGCAGCCATCCAGGACAGGGGTCAGACGAGCAGTACTTC
CASSHPGQGSDEQYF
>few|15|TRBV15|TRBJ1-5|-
TGTGCCACCAGCAGCCCCAGGGATAGCAATCAGCCCCAGCATTTT
CATSSPRDSNQPQHF
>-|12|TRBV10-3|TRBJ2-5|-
TGTGCCATCAGTGAGACTATGGAAACCCAGTACTTC
CAISETMETQYF
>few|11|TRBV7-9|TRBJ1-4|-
TGTGCCGGGGGGAGGAGTGAAAAACTGTTTTTT
CAGGRSEKLFF
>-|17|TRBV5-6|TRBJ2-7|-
TGTGCCAGCAGCTTAATTGCAGTGGGGCGGAGCTCCTACGAGCAGTACTTC
CASSLIAVGRSSYEQYF
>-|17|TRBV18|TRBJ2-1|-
TGTGCCAGCTCACCCAGCCTCTTAGTCGGAGGGATTGAGGAGCAGTTCTTC
CASSPSLLVGGIEEQFF
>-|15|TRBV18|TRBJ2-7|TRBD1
TGTGCCAGCTCACCAGAATTAGGGGGCGCGTACGAGCAGTACTTC
CASSPELGGAYEQYF
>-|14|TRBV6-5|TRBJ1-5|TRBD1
TGTGCCAGCAGTTTCAAACAGGGGGCCGGGCCCCAGCATTTT
CASSFKQGAGPQHF
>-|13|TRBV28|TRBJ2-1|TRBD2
TGTGCCAGCATAAGCGGGGGTTACAATGAGCAGTTCTTC
CASISGGYNEQFF
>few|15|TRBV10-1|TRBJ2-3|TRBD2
TGCGCCAGCAGTGACCCTAGCGGGAAGGGAGATACGCAGTATTTT
CASSDPSGKGDTQYF
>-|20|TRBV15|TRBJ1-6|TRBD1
TGTGCCACCAGCAGAGATTACGGGACAGGCTTTAGCTCCTATAATTCACCCCTCCACTTT
CATSRDYGTGFSSYNSPLHF
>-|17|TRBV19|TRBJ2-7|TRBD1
TGTGCCAGTAGTATAGCCCCCGGGACAGGGGGCAAATACGAGCAGTACTTC
CASSIAPGTGGKYEQYF
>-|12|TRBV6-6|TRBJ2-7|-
TGTGCCAGCAGCCTTGATACTTACGAGCAGTACTTC
CASSLDTYEQYF
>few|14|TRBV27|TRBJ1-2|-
TGTGCCAGCACGGCGGGGCAGGGAGGTTCTGGCTACACCTTC
CASTAGQGGSGYTF
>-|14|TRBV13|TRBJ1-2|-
TGTGCCAGCAGCGTAATCAACAACCTCTATGGCTACACCTTC
CASSVINNLYGYTF
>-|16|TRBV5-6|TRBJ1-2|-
TGTGCCAGCAGCTTGGGAGTAGCGCCCACAACATATGGCTACACCTTC
CASSLGVAPTTYGYTF
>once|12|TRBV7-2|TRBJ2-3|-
TGTGCCAGCAGAAGCAGGGGAAATACGCAGTATTTT
CASRSRGNTQYF
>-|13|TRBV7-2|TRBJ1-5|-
TGTGCCAGCAGCCCGGAGTTCGGACAGCCCCAGCATTTT
CASSPEFGQPQHF
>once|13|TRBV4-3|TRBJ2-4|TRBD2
TGCGCCAGCAGCCAAGATACGGACGGGAGGCAGTACTTC
CASSQDTDGRQYF
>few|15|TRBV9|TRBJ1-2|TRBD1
TGTGCCAGCAGCGAGGGACAGGGTACCTACTATGGCTACACCTTC
CASSEGQGTYYGYTF
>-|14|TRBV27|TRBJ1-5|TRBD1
TGTGCCAGCTGTCTGCGGCAGGGGGAGAAGCCCCAGCATTTT
CASCLRQGEKPQHF
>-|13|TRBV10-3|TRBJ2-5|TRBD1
TGTGCCATCAGGGAGACAGGGGGAGAGACCCAGTACTTC
CAIRETGGETQYF
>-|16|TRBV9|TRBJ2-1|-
TGTGCCAGCAGCGTAGGGGCAACGGACTTCTACAATGAGCAGTTCTTC
CASSVGATDFYNEQFF
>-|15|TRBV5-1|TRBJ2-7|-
TGCGCCAGCAGCGATGCGACATACAATCGATACGAGCAGTACTTC
CASSDATYNRYEQYF
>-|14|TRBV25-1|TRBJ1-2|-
TGTGCCAGCAGTACCCCCGGGACTTCGGGGGGCTACACCTTC
CASSTPGTSGGYTF
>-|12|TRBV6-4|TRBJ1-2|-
TGTGCCAGCTGGCAGGCCAACTATGGCTACACCTTC
CASWQANYGYTF
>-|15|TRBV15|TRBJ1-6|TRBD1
TGTGCCACCAGCAGAGAAAGGACAGGGGAGGCACCCCTCCACTTT
CATSRERTGEAPLHF
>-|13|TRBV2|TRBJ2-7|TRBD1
TGTGCCAGCAGTGGACAGGGGGTAGGCGAGCAGTACTTC
CASSGQGVGEQYF
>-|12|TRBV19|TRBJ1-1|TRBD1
TGTGCCAGTAGTAGACTGGACAGGGAAGCTTTCTTT
CASSRLDREAFF
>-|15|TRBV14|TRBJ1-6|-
TGTGCCAGCAGCCCCCGAATTAGGGGTAATTCACCCCTCCACTTT
CASSPRIRGNSPLHF
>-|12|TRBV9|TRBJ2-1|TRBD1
TGTGCCAGCAGCGGTCTCAGGGGGATGCAGTTCTTC
CASSGLRGMQFF
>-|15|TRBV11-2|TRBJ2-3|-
TGTGCCAGCAGGTCCACAGGCTCAGGCACAGATACGCAGTATTTT
CASRSTGSGTDTQYF
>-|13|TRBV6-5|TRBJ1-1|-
TGTGCCGTACTCAGGGTGGCAAACACTGAAGCTTTCTTT
CAVLRVANTEAFF
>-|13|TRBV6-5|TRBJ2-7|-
TGTGCCAGCAGTTACGACAGGTCCTACGAGCAGTACTTC
CASSYDRSYEQYF
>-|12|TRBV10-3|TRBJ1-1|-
TGTGCCATCAGTGGGGGGGACGAGTCAGCTTTCTTT
CAISGGDESAFF
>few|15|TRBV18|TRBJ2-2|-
TGTGCCAGCTCATCCCGGGTACAGGACACCGGGGAGCTGTTTTTT
CASSSRVQDTGELFF
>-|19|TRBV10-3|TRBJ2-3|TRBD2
TGTGCCATCAGTGGAGGGGGGACTAGCGGGGGGCTAATCACAGATACGCAGTATTTT
CAISGGGTSGGLITDTQYF
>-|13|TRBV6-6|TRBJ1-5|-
TGTGCCAGCAGTTACTCGGGGGGAGGCGCCCAGCATTTT
CASSYSGGGAQHF